The rows below give T cell receptor beta chains drawn from one sample of a study of CXCR3-negative and CXCR3-positive naive CD8 T cells. For each CDR3 protein, TCRdb gives one entry from its re-call of the 5' RACE reads, without DNA. This repertoire includes 55,000 to 65,000 distinct CDR3 sequences. Sample: naive CXCR3- CD8+ T cells from blood. Every receptor here comes from a human donor in good health. Some clones in this sample may be carry-over from other donors' samples. Each CDR3 is given with its conserved first and last residue.

CASSPFLGTGLIANTGELFF	20	TRBV27	TRBJ2-2
CASSKTGPPWETQYF	15	TRBV21-1	TRBJ2-5
CASSSGQQNIQYF	13	TRBV5-6	TRBJ2-4
CASSHTESSYNEQFF	15	TRBV6-2/TRBV6-3	TRBJ2-1
CSAPDRGSGYTF	12	TRBV29-1	TRBJ1-2
CSVFVLDRGPYEQYF	15	TRBV29-1	TRBJ2-7
CVSSLSGGRPYEQYF	15	TRBV6-5	TRBJ2-7
CSVENSPTGELFF	13	TRBV29-1	TRBJ2-2
CASSLWRSTDTQYF	14	TRBV27	TRBJ2-3
CASSVKRGGLNEQFF	15	TRBV9	TRBJ2-1
CSVLWRLQETQYF	13	TRBV29-1	TRBJ2-5
CASSLRSGTQVNTGELFF	18	TRBV3-1	TRBJ2-2
CSVAYSYEQYF	11	TRBV29-1	TRBJ2-7
CASRVQGYTDTQYF	14	TRBV28	TRBJ2-3
CASSPLERVVQETQYF	16	TRBV28	TRBJ2-5
CASSQGRNTEAFF	13	TRBV14	TRBJ1-1
CASSRGFSQPQHF	13	TRBV21-1	TRBJ1-5
CASVGQDEAFF	11	TRBV2	TRBJ1-1